A single sample gave rise to the 12 T cell receptor beta chains below, sequenced in a study of blood T cell repertoires in COVID-19. TCRdb's table, derived via immunoSEQ multiplex PCR, lists solely in-frame clones and lacks some. The sample lists about 20,000 clones, about 88% occurring once. Sequencing was performed on peripheral blood. The source of these receptors is a human donor in a cohort sampled during active COVID-19. The donor label of this sample is uncertain.

The chain links TRBV5-4 to TRBJ2-3; D may be TRBD2 (5 bases). CDR1 is SGHNT, CDR2 YYREEE, per germline (reference sequence). Trimming took off 5 bases at V and 3 bases at J, with 10 bases between the two ends. The CDR3 covers 13 residues. The CDR3 spells CASRTGMTDTQYF. As DNA, the CDR3 is TGTGCCAGCAGAACGGGAATGACAGATACGCAGTATTTT. The full variable domain, rest sourced from reference TRBV5-4 and TRBJ2-3, is ETGVTQSPTHLIKTRGQQVTLRCSSQSGHNTVSWYQQALGQGPQFIFQYYREEENGRGNFPPRFSGLQFPNYSSELNVNALELDDSALYLCASRTGMTDTQYFGPGTRLTVL.

This sequence joins TRBV2 and TRBJ2-3; weak D call: TRBD2 (6 bases). Germline loops: CDR1 SNHLY, CDR2 FYNNEI. V was clipped by 5 bases and J by 9 bases, with 12 bases between them. The CDR3 totals 12 residues. CDR3: CASSWDRGTQYF. The CDR3 DNA is TGTGCCAGCAGTTGGGACCGGGGGACGCAGTATTTT.

This rearrangement joins TRBV2 to TRBJ1-5; 7 positions match TRBD1. CDR3 length: 15 amino acids. V lost 7 bases to trimming and J lost 0 bases; unmatched junction nucleotides: 6. Germline V lookup: CDR1 SNHLY, CDR2 FYNNEI. The CDR3 reads CASKDRPYSNQPQHF. The CDR3 bases are TGTGCCAGCAAGGACAGGCCATATAGCAATCAGCCCCAGCATTTT.

The chain joins TRBV7-9 to TRBJ1-2; TRBD1 matches 12 bases. Per the germline V gene, CDR1 is SEHNR and CDR2 is FQNEAQ (reference sequence). CDR3 size: 16 residues. Trimming cost V 1 base and J 6 bases; bases outside gene matches: 6. The CDR3 bases are TGTGCCAGCAGCTTAGGGCCGGGACAGGGGGCTGATGGCTACACCTTC. This sequence encodes CASSLGPGQGADGYTF.

The chain has TRBV7-9 and TRBJ2-1, with D possibly matching TRBD1 (6 bases). CDR1 SEHNR and CDR2 FQNEAQ come from the germline V gene (reference sequence). CDR3 length: 15 residues. The V gene lost 5 bases and the J gene lost 4 bases, with 15 bases spanning the gap. The CDR3: CASSPKGGQYNEQFF. CDR3 nucleotide sequence: TGTGCCAGCAGCCCCAAGGGTGGACAGTACAATGAGCAGTTCTTC.

The rearrangement links TRBV18 to TRBJ2-7, with TRBD1 matching over 7 bases. The CDR3 is 13 residues long. From germline, CDR1 is KGHSH and CDR2 LQKENI. V was clipped by 3 bases and J by 3 bases; unmatched bases: 2. CDR3 nucleotide sequence: TGTGCCAGCTCACCTCCAGGGGGCTACGAGCAGTACTTC. Its translation is CASSPPGGYEQYF.

The chain couples TRBV2 to TRBJ2-2; 9 bases are shared with TRBD2. J gave up 6 bases and V 7 bases, and 9 bases lay outside the gene matches. Per the germline V gene, CDR1 is SNHLY and CDR2 is FYNNEI. The length of the CDR3 is 15 residues. The CDR3 region has the DNA TGTGCCAGCACTACCGCCGCGGGGGGGCCCGGGGAGCTGTTTTTT. Protein: CASTTAAGGPGELFF.

V usage is TRBV20-1 and J usage is TRBJ1-1; D is possibly TRBD1 (6 bases). The CDR3 consists of 11 residues. Germline CDR1 DFQATT, CDR2 SNEGSKA (reference sequence). V was cut by 4 bases and J by 7 bases, with 10 bases left in between. This chain's CDR3 is CSATDSVEAFF. Here the CDR3 DNA reads TGCAGTGCTACGGACAGCGTTGAAGCTTTCTTT.

This clone was counted a single time. V gene TRBV5-5 combines with J gene TRBJ1-6; no definite D call. The CDR3 sequence is 14 residues long. V dropped 2 bases and J dropped 6 bases, with 9 bases sitting between them. The V gene's germline CDR1 is SGHKS and CDR2 YYEKEE (reference sequence). The CDR3 DNA is TGTGCCAGCAGCTTAGCTGCAACTAATTCACCCCTCCACTTT. Its translation: CASSLAATNSPLHF.

The chain links TRBV5-6 to TRBJ2-1; D uncertain. V was shortened by 0 bases and J by 0 bases, with 13 bases between the two germline ends. Germline loops: CDR1 SGHDT, CDR2 YYEEEE. This CDR3 contains 17 residues. CDR3 region: CASSLEVSRSSYNEQFF. CDR3 bases: TGTGCCAGCAGCTTGGAGGTTAGCCGGAGCTCCTACAATGAGCAGTTCTTC.

This clone appeared a single time. This rearrangement joins TRBV27 to TRBJ2-7, with a weak D call TRBD1 (6 bases). CDR3 length equals 16 residues. Between the trimmed V and J ends, which lost 2 bases and 3 bases, there was a span of 17 bases. From germline, CDR1 is MNHEY and CDR2 SMNVEV (reference sequence). The CDR3 DNA sequence: TGTGCCAGCAGTTTAGGTTTCTTGGGCAGGGGCTACGAGCAGTACTTC. Its translation is CASSLGFLGRGYEQYF.

The chain couples TRBV5-4 to TRBJ2-7; 7 bases are a match to TRBD2. This CDR3 comprises 15 residues. Germline V gene lookup returns CDR1 SGHNT and CDR2 YYREEE (reference sequence). The ends lost 4 bases at V and 0 bases at J; junction bases unmatched: 7. This CDR3 reads CASSKAGSYSYEQYF. For the CDR3, the DNA is TGTGCCAGCAGCAAAGCGGGATCCTACTCCTACGAGCAGTACTTC.